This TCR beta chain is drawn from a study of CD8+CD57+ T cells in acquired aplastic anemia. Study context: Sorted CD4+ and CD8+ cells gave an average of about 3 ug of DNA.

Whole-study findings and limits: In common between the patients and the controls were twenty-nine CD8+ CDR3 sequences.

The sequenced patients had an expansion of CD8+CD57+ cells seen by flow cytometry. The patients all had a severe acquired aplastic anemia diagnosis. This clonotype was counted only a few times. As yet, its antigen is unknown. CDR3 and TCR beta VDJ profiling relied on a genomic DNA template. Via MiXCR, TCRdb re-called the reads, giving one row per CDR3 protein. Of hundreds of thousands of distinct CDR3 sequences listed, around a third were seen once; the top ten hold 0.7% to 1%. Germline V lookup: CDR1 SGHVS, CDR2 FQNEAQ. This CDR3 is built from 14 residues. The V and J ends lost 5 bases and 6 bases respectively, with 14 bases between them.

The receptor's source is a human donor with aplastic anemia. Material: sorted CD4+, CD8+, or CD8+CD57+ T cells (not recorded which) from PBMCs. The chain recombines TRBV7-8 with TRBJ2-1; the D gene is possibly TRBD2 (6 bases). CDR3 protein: CASSPGFGGNEQFF. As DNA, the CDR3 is TGTGCCAGCAGCCCGGGTTTCGGGGGCAATGAGCAGTTCTTC.